The clone carrying this T cell receptor beta chain was detected many times. This entry is derived from a study of early T cells in non-severe SARS-CoV-2 infection. Individually, cDNA molecules had unique molecular identifiers attached to them. From the 5' RACE reads, TCRdb called clonotypes with MiXCR, one entry per CDR3 protein. The table records tens of thousands of distinct CDR3 sequences, over 9.5% of them present only once. The V gene lost 2 bases and the J gene lost 0 bases, with 9 bases spanning the gap. The CDR3 sequence is 15 residues long. The source material was whole blood, sampled at baseline. The genes are TRBV12-3 or TRBV12-4 and TRBJ2-3; D unclear. The clonotype was recovered from an adult who was a healthcare worker with PCR-confirmed SARS-CoV-2 infection or an uninfected control (not recorded which). The chain's CDR3 is CASSLQALSTDTQYF. The CDR3 nucleotides read TGTGCCAGCAGTTTACAGGCTCTTAGCACAGATACGCAGTATTTT.